These T cell receptor beta chains were read from a single sample in a study of OX40 agonist ivuxolimab in advanced cancers. Clones were read by immunoSEQ multiplex PCR, and TCRdb kept only the in-frame ones, dropping some. This table holds 45,000 or so clones, roughly 86% found once. Material: CD4+ or CD8+ T cells sorted from blood, obtained in a trial of the OX40 agonist ivuxolimab. These receptors were obtained from an adult with an advanced solid tumor such as melanoma, head and neck, liver or kidney cancer. The CDR3 runs from the conserved cysteine through the conserved F or W. D genes are given only for firm matches. Expanded clones are given a class, and other clones once, few, many or no size at all.

TRBV19,TRBJ2-3,.,.,TGTGCCAGTAGTATAGTATCCATACCTCCAGATACGCAGTATTTT,CASSIVSIPPDTQYF
TRBV28,TRBJ2-7,TRBD1,.,TGTGCCAGCAGTTCCCCCGGGGACAGTTCCTACGAGCAGTACTTC,CASSSPGDSSYEQYF
TRBV27,TRBJ2-3,.,once,TGTGCCAGCAGTTTTTTTATTACGACAGCCACAGATACGCAGTATTTT,CASSFFITTATDTQYF
TRBV28,TRBJ2-7,TRBD1,once,TGTGCCACTACAGGGGGCAGGTCAAGGGACTCGCCCTACGAGCAGTACTTC,CATTGGRSRDSPYEQYF
TRBV5-6,TRBJ2-3,.,.,TGTGCCAGCAGCTTGACCAGCACAGATACGCAGTATTTT,CASSLTSTDTQYF
TRBV20-1,TRBJ2-5,TRBD1,.,TGCAGTGCTCGGGACAGTCAGACCCAGTACTTC,CSARDSQTQYF
TRBV15,TRBJ1-2,TRBD1,few,TGTGCCACCACCCGGACAGGGCAGAGCGGCTACACCTTC,CATTRTGQSGYTF
TRBV7-9,TRBJ1-2,.,.,TGTGCCAGCAGCTCCGTCCGCCGCGGGTACTATGGCTACACCTTC,CASSSVRRGYYGYTF
TRBV5-1,TRBJ2-2,.,.,TGCGCCAGCAGCTCACAGGGCGGGGACACCGGGGAGCTGTTTTTT,CASSSQGGDTGELFF
TRBV11-2,TRBJ2-3,TRBD2,.,TGTGCCAGCAGCTCGAGGGGCGGGAGTCCCCCAGATACGCAGTATTTT,CASSSRGGSPPDTQYF
TRBV19,TRBJ1-2,TRBD1,.,TGTGCCAGTAGTAGTTCTCCGGGACAGAACTATGGCTACACCTTC,CASSSSPGQNYGYTF
TRBV6-6,TRBJ1-2,.,.,TGTGCCAGCAGTACGTACAGGGCCGGCTACACCTTC,CASSTYRAGYTF
TRBV30,TRBJ1-2,TRBD1,.,TGTGCCTGGAACCGGGACAGACCTTATGGCTACACCTTC,CAWNRDRPYGYTF
TRBV11-2,TRBJ1-2,TRBD1,once,TGTGCCAGCAGCCACCCAGGGGGCGGTGGCTACACCTTC,CASSHPGGGGYTF
TRBV11-2,TRBJ2-2,.,.,TGTGCCAGCAGCTTAGATCAGGGATCCACCGGGGAGCTGTTTTTT,CASSLDQGSTGELFF
TRBV21-1,TRBJ2-3,.,.,TGTGCCAGCAGCAAATTCGCTAAACTAGCCATTAAGACAGATACGCAGTATTTT,CASSKFAKLAIKTDTQYF
TRBV5-6,TRBJ2-6,TRBD1,.,TGTGCCAGCACCGATTCGCTCCGGGACAGGGCTGGGGCCAACGTCCTGACTTTC,CASTDSLRDRAGANVLTF
TRBV7-3,TRBJ2-1,TRBD2,few,TGTGCCAGCAGCCCTAGGGGGGTAGCGGGAGGCGGGAGTGAGCAGTTCTTC,CASSPRGVAGGGSEQFF
TRBV6-6,TRBJ1-5,.,few,TGTGCCAGCGGGACTAGCAATCAGCCCCAGCATTTT,CASGTSNQPQHF
TRBV5-1,TRBJ1-3,.,once,TGCGCCAGCAGCTCGACGGTCTCTGGAAACACCATATATTTT,CASSSTVSGNTIYF
TRBV6-8,TRBJ2-3,TRBD2,few,TGTGCCGGAAGCGGGAGCGGCTCCCCACCCCAGTATTTT,CAGSGSGSPPQYF
TRBV7-2,TRBJ2-3,.,.,TGTGCCAGCAGCTTAAACGGTTTTGGCACGCAGTATTTT,CASSLNGFGTQYF
TRBV10-3,TRBJ2-3,TRBD1,few,TGTGCCATCACTAAGGACAGGACCACAGATACGCAGTATTTT,CAITKDRTTDTQYF
TRBV6-6,TRBJ1-1,TRBD1,.,TGTGCCAGCAGTTCACGACAGGGCGCTGAAGCTTTCTTT,CASSSRQGAEAFF
TRBV11-3,TRBJ2-5,TRBD1,.,TGTGCCAGCAGCTTAGCGGACAGGGTCGAGACCCAGTACTTC,CASSLADRVETQYF
TRBV6-6,TRBJ2-4,TRBD1,.,TGTGCCAGCAGTCCTGGACAGGGGGCCAAAAACATTCAGTACTTC,CASSPGQGAKNIQYF
TRBV7-9,TRBJ1-1,.,.,TGTGCCAGCAGCTCGACAGGTTACACTGAAGCTTTCTTT,CASSSTGYTEAFF
TRBV30,TRBJ1-5,.,few,TGTGCCTGGAGTGGCTTGTTTAGCAATCAGCCCCAGCATTTT,CAWSGLFSNQPQHF
TRBV4-3,TRBJ2-7,.,.,TGCGCCAGCAGCCCCCTTTTGGACAGTTCCTACGAGCAGTACTTC,CASSPLLDSSYEQYF
TRBV19,TRBJ2-3,TRBD2,.,TGTGCCAGTAGTTATAGCGGGAACACAGATACGCAGTATTTT,CASSYSGNTDTQYF
TRBV7-9,TRBJ2-6,.,.,TGTGCCAGCAGCTTAGGACTGCACTCTGGGGCCAACGTCCTGACTTTC,CASSLGLHSGANVLTF
TRBV11-2,TRBJ1-1,.,.,TGTGCCAGCAGCTTAGGCCCCACGAACACTGAAGCTTTCTTT,CASSLGPTNTEAFF
TRBV28,TRBJ2-2,TRBD1,.,TGTGCCAGCAGTCTAAGACAGGGATGGACCGGGGAGCTGTTTTTT,CASSLRQGWTGELFF
TRBV28,TRBJ1-5,.,.,TGTGCCAGCATCCCAGGGGACGGCAATCAGCCCCAGCATTTT,CASIPGDGNQPQHF
TRBV5-1,TRBJ2-7,.,.,TGCGCCAGCAGCTTGTTGCCAGCGGCAACATACGAGCAGTACTTC,CASSLLPAATYEQYF
TRBV6-5,TRBJ1-5,.,.,TGTGCCAGCAGTTACGGCCCTCAGCCCCAGCATTTT,CASSYGPQPQHF
TRBV18,TRBJ2-5,.,.,TGTGCCAGCTCACCGGAAATAGGCCCACAAGAGACCCAGTACTTC,CASSPEIGPQETQYF
TRBV30,TRBJ1-3,.,.,TGTGCCTGGAGCATCTCCTCCGGAAACACCATATATTTT,CAWSISSGNTIYF
TRBV7-2,TRBJ2-5,.,.,TGTGCCAGCAGCTTAAAAGGGGGCGTGGGTAGCGGGAACCAGGAGACCCAGTACTTC,CASSLKGGVGSGNQETQYF
TRBV18,TRBJ1-5,.,.,TGTGCCAGCTCATCCTCACAGGGAGAGCCCCAGCATTTT,CASSSSQGEPQHF
TRBV20-1,TRBJ2-7,.,.,TGCAGTCCGTCCACCTACGAGCAGTACTTC,CSPSTYEQYF
TRBV7-3,TRBJ2-7,.,.,TGTGCCAGCAGCCCAAGGTCGTACTCCTACGGGCAGTACTTC,CASSPRSYSYGQYF
TRBV7-2,TRBJ1-6,TRBD1,.,TGTGCCAGCAGCCCCGACAGGGGGCCGGCGAATTCACCCCTCCACTTT,CASSPDRGPANSPLHF
TRBV6-6,TRBJ1-2,TRBD1,.,TGTGCCAGCAGTTACAGGACAGGGGGCAAAGGCTACACCTTC,CASSYRTGGKGYTF
TRBV5-1,TRBJ2-3,.,.,TGCGCCAGCAGCCGTGCGGGGAGTTCCACAGATACGCAGTATTTT,CASSRAGSSTDTQYF
TRBV6-1,TRBJ2-7,.,.,TGTGCCAGCAGACCGACGGTTGCCTACGAGCAGTACTTC,CASRPTVAYEQYF
TRBV6-5,TRBJ1-1,TRBD1,.,TGTGCCAGCAGTTGGGATCTCAGGGGGGACACTGAAGCTTTCTTT,CASSWDLRGDTEAFF
TRBV7-3,TRBJ1-1,TRBD1,.,TGTGCCAGCAGCACCTGGACAGGGATGAACACTGAAGCTTTCTTT,CASSTWTGMNTEAFF
TRBV5-6,TRBJ2-7,.,.,TGTGCCAGCAGCTTCTCCGCCTACGAGCAGTACTTC,CASSFSAYEQYF
TRBV7-9,TRBJ2-2,.,medium-sized,TGTGCCAGCAGTTGGGACTTATACACCGGGGAGCTGTTTTTT,CASSWDLYTGELFF
TRBV5-1,TRBJ2-7,.,.,TGCGCCAGCAGCCTCCGACAGGTCCACGAGCAGTACTTC,CASSLRQVHEQYF
TRBV6-5,TRBJ1-4,.,.,TGTGCCAGCAGTTTGGGTTCAACTAATGAAAAACTGTTTTTT,CASSLGSTNEKLFF
TRBV6-5,TRBJ1-2,.,.,TGTGCCAGCAGTCCACAAGGGGTCCACTATGGCTACACCTTC,CASSPQGVHYGYTF
TRBV23-1,TRBJ2-7,.,.,TGCGCCAGCCCGATGGCCCCTCGGCAGTACTTC,CASPMAPRQYF
TRBV21-1,TRBJ1-1,.,.,TGTGCCAGCAGCAAAAGGCCAGGGAAGGGCACTGAAGCTTTCTTT,CASSKRPGKGTEAFF
TRBV18,TRBJ2-1,TRBD2,.,TGTGCCAGCTCACCACCTAGCGGGACGGGTAATGAGCAGTTCTTC,CASSPPSGTGNEQFF
TRBV30,TRBJ2-5,.,.,TGTGCCGGAGAAGGCAGGGCGGGAGAGACCCAGTACTTC,CAGEGRAGETQYF
TRBV19,TRBJ2-7,TRBD1,.,TGTGCCAGTAATGCCGGGACAGGGAACTACGAGCAGTACTTC,CASNAGTGNYEQYF
TRBV7-2,TRBJ1-3,TRBD1,.,TGTGCCAGCAGCCGCTTGCAGGGGGAAGGAAACACCATATATTTT,CASSRLQGEGNTIYF
TRBV6-5,TRBJ2-7,.,.,TGTGCCAGCAGTTACTCGAAACGTGGCGGGGAGCAGTACTTC,CASSYSKRGGEQYF